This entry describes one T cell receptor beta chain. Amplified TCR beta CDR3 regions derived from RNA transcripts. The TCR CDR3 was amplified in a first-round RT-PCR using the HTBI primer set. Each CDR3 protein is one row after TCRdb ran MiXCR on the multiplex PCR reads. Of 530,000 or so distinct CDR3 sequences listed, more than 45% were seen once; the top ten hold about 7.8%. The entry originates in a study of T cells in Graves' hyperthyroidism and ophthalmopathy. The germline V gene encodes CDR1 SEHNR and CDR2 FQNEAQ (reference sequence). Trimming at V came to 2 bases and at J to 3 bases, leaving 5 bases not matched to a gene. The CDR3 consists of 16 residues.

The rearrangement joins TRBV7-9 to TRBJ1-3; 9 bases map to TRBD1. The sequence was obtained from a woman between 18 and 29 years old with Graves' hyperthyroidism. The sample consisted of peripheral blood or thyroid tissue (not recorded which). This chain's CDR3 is CASSLSTGGYGNTIYF. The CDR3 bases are TGTGCCAGCAGCTTATCCACAGGGGGCTATGGAAACACCATATATTTT. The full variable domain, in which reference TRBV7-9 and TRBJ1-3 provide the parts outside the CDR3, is DTGVSQNPRHKITKRGQNVTFRCDPISEHNRLYWYRQTLGQGPEFLTYFQNEAQLEKSRLLSDRFSAERPKGSFSTLEIQRTEQGDSAMYLCASSLSTGGYGNTIYFGEGSWLTVV.